This entry lists 26 T cell receptor beta chains sequenced from one sample in a study of cytomegalovirus exposure and HLA in healthy donors. 13 Jbeta primers and 60 Vbeta primers were used for the PCR. The table came from immunoSEQ multiplex PCR; TCRdb's copy has only in-frame clones and leaves some out. The sample comprises under 130,000 clones, 76% of which are singletons, and roughly 8.2% rests with the top ten. The sequenced sample consisted of PBMCs. These receptors all come from a man aged 40-49 years in good health and CMV-seropositive.

The chain joins TRBV7-2 to TRBJ1-1; 7 bases are shared with TRBD1. Germline V gene data show CDR1 as SGHTA and CDR2 as FQGNSA. The CDR3 totals 15 residues. V trimming: 5 bases; J trimming: 3 bases; junction bases outside the gene matches: 9. CDR3 sequence (DNA): TGTGCCAGCAGCCTGCAGGGGGTGGTCTACACTGAAGCTTTCTTT. It translates to CASSLQGVVYTEAFF.

J is TRBJ2-1 and V is TRBV4-3, with a tentative D call TRBD2 (7 bases). Germline loops: CDR1 LGHNA, CDR2 YSLEER. V was shortened by 2 bases and J by 1 base, with 15 bases between the two germline ends. The CDR3 totals 17 residues. The CDR3 here is CASSQTLRGASYNEQFF. The CDR3 coding sequence is TGCGCCAGCAGCCAAACCCTCCGGGGGGCGTCCTACAATGAGCAGTTCTTC.

This clone has a handful of counts. Within the sample, other DNA sequences also encode this same CDR3. The gene calls are TRBV7-2 and TRBJ1-1; D not certain. Germline CDR1 SGHTA, CDR2 FQGNSA. CDR3 size: 13 residues. V dropped 3 bases and J dropped 2 bases, with 7 bases sitting between them. CDR3 protein: CASSLRSNTEAFF. The CDR3 nucleotides read TGTGCCAGCAGCTTGAGGAGTAACACTGAAGCTTTCTTT.

The V gene is TRBV6-6, the J gene TRBJ2-3; 9 bases align to TRBD2. Trimming took 4 bases from V and 6 from J; bases not matched to a gene: 8. CDR3 length equals 15 residues. Per germline, CDR1 MNHNY and CDR2 SVGAGI (reference sequence). In DNA, the CDR3 is TGTGCCAGCAGTTGGTTTGCGGGGGGGACCGATACGCAGTATTTT. Its protein is CASSWFAGGTDTQYF.

This chain uses TRBV19 with TRBJ1-6; D is uncertain. Germline V CDR1 and CDR2: LNHDA, SQIVND (reference sequence). CDR3 size: 16 residues. V shed 3 bases and J shed 0 bases, with 9 bases lying between them. Here the CDR3 reads CASSIGGSSYNSPLHF. DNA of the CDR3: TGTGCCAGTAGTATTGGCGGAAGCTCCTATAATTCACCCCTCCACTTT.

The rearrangement joins TRBV7-6 to TRBJ1-4, with TRBD1 identical over 8 bases. The CDR3 length is 14 residues. Germline V gene sequence: CDR1 SGHVS, CDR2 FNYEAQ. The trim removed 2 bases at V and 5 bases at J, leaving 1 base unmatched. CDR3 region: CASSLRTGNEKLFF. The CDR3 coding sequence is TGTGCCAGCAGCTTAAGGACAGGGAATGAAAAACTGTTTTTT.

This rearrangement joins TRBV4-2 to TRBJ2-2, with D possibly being TRBD1 (6 bases). The CDR3 is 16 amino acids. Trimming cost V 2 bases and J 0 bases, with 10 bases left between them. Germline V CDR1 and CDR2: LGHNA, YNFKEQ. The CDR3 nucleotides are TGTGCCAGCAGCCAAAAGGACAGAGCGAACACCGGGGAGCTGTTTTTT. Translating it yields CASSQKDRANTGELFF.

The chain uses TRBV18 and TRBJ1-2; D is ambiguous. V lost 3 bases to trimming and J lost 2 bases, with 13 bases between them. The CDR3 length is 15 residues. The germline V gene has CDR1 KGHSH and CDR2 LQKENI. The CDR3 loop is CASSPPGTPNYGYTF. The CDR3 coding sequence is TGTGCCAGCTCACCCCCGGGAACACCGAACTATGGCTACACCTTC.

V gene TRBV28 combines with J gene TRBJ2-7, with D perhaps matching TRBD1 (6 bases). CDR3 length: 13 amino acids. Germline V gene lookup returns CDR1 MDHEN and CDR2 SYDVKM. Trimming removed 11 bases from V and 3 bases from J, with 17 bases in between. CDR3 amino acids: CAGNLGGRYEQYF. In DNA, the CDR3 is TGTGCCGGCAATCTAGGGGGTCGCTACGAGCAGTACTTC.

J is TRBJ2-1 and V is TRBV7-8; 14 nucleotides align to TRBD2. V was pared by 9 bases and J by 0 bases, with 4 bases of the junction left unmatched. This CDR3 comprises 16 residues. Germline CDR1 is SGHVS and CDR2 is FQNEAQ. CDR3 coding DNA: TGTGCCAGTGGACTAGCGGGGGGTCCCTCCTACAATGAGCAGTTCTTC. Amino acid sequence: CASGLAGGPSYNEQFF.

V is TRBV29-1 and J is TRBJ2-2; D is undetermined. Trimming left V 8 bases short and J 4 bases short, with 11 bases between. Germline V gene sequence: CDR1 SQVTM, CDR2 ANQGSEA. The CDR3 is made up of 12 amino acids. The DNA for the CDR3 is TGCAGCACTGTCTCCGGCACCGGGGAGCTGTTTTTT. It encodes CSTVSGTGELFF.

A few counts support this clone. The chain has TRBV7-9 and TRBJ2-1; TRBD2 agrees at 7 bases. Germline assignment: CDR1 SEHNR and CDR2 FQNEAQ (reference sequence). This CDR3 has 14 amino acids. Unmatched junction bases numbered 6, after V lost 2 bases and J lost 8 bases. As DNA, the CDR3 is TGTGCCAGCAGCTTATCCGGCGGGGGTGATGAGCAGTTCTTC. Amino acids: CASSLSGGGDEQFF.

This rearrangement joins TRBV5-4 to TRBJ1-3; 7 bases are shared with TRBD1. The V segment lost 0 bases and the J segment 3 bases; nucleotides outside the gene matches: 3. The CDR3 is 15 amino acids. In germline, CDR1 is SGHNT, CDR2 YYREEE (reference sequence). Here the CDR3 DNA reads TGTGCCAGCAGCTTGGACAGGGGCTTTGGAAACACCATATATTTT. Protein: CASSLDRGFGNTIYF.

In regard to this clone: The same CDR3 is also encoded by other DNA sequences in this sample. The chain joins TRBV7-9 to TRBJ1-5; 11 bases are shared with TRBD1. The trim removed 5 bases at V and 4 bases at J, leaving 4 bases unmatched. The CDR3 is 15 residues long. Looked up from germline, CDR1 is SEHNR and CDR2 is FQNEAQ (reference sequence). CDR3 DNA sequence: TGTGCCAGCAGCCTCGGGACAGGGGGAAATCAGCCCCAGCATTTT. Encoded protein: CASSLGTGGNQPQHF.

The genes are TRBV27 and TRBJ2-7; TRBD2 agrees at 9 bases. This CDR3 contains 14 residues. The V gene's germline CDR1 is MNHEY and CDR2 SMNVEV (reference sequence). V was pared by 4 bases and J by 3 bases, with 4 bases of the junction left unmatched. CDR3 sequence reads: CASSWREGRYEQYF. CDR3 DNA sequence: TGTGCCAGCAGTTGGCGGGAGGGCCGCTACGAGCAGTACTTC.

This CDR3 reads CASSEAKYGGAKETQYF. In DNA form, the CDR3 reads TGTGCCAGCAGTGAAGCAAAGTACGGAGGTGCTAAAGAGACCCAGTACTTC. The V gene is TRBV6-1, the J gene TRBJ2-5; possible D gene TRBD2, 5 bases. There are 17 residues in the CDR3. CDR1 is MNHNS and CDR2 is SASEGT in the germline V gene. V was shortened by 0 bases and J by 3 bases, with 17 bases between the two germline ends.

The V gene is TRBV7-9, the J gene TRBJ1-1, with D possibly matching TRBD1 (5 bases). V shed 1 base and J shed 3 bases, with 9 bases lying between them. This CDR3 has 14 residues. CDR1 is SEHNR, CDR2 FQNEAQ, per germline (reference sequence). CDR3 nucleotide sequence: TGTGCCAGCAGCTTAGGGGGGGTGGACACTGAAGCTTTCTTT. This codes for CASSLGGVDTEAFF. The full variable domain, completed using reference TRBV7-9 and TRBJ1-1, is DTGVSQNPRHKITKRGQNVTFRCDPISEHNRLYWYRQTLGQGPEFLTYFQNEAQLEKSRLLSDRFSAERPKGSFSTLEIQRTEQGDSAMYLCASSLGGVDTEAFFGQGTRLTVV.

This clone was counted only a few times. The CDR3 region is CASSRDRGDYEQYF. The CDR3 nucleotides read TGTGCCAGCAGCCGGGACAGGGGCGACTACGAGCAGTACTTC. The chain is built from TRBV7-2 and TRBJ2-7; 10 nucleotides agree with TRBD1. This CDR3 has 14 amino acids. Germline CDR1 is SGHTA and CDR2 is FQGNSA. J gave up 3 bases and V 5 bases, and 4 bases lay outside the gene matches.

The rearrangement links TRBV30 to TRBJ2-5; 8 nucleotides line up with TRBD2. Trimming at V came to 0 bases and at J to 5 bases, leaving 2 bases not matched to a gene. Per germline, CDR1 GTSNPN and CDR2 SVGIG (reference sequence). The CDR3 is 13 residues long. The CDR3 spells CAWSVRLAETQYF. The DNA of the CDR3 is TGTGCCTGGAGTGTACGACTAGCGGAGACCCAGTACTTC.

This chain connects TRBV5-5 to TRBJ1-1, with D possibly TRBD1 on 6 matching bases. This CDR3 is built from 16 residues. Germline V gene data show CDR1 as SGHKS and CDR2 as YYEKEE (reference sequence). The ends were cut back, 0 bases at V and 4 bases at J, with 16 bases in the middle. CDR3 sequence (DNA): TGTGCCAGCAGCTTGGCCCGAGGGGGTCTAACCACTGAAGCTTTCTTT. Translated, it gives CASSLARGGLTTEAFF.

The chain employs TRBV2 and TRBJ1-6; 9 bases agree with TRBD1. Germline CDR1 is SNHLY and CDR2 is FYNNEI. The CDR3 sequence is 13 residues long. The V segment lost 6 bases and the J segment 8 bases; nucleotides outside the gene matches: 2. CDR3 bases: TGTGCCAGCAGGGGACAGGGTCATTCACCCCTCCACTTT. Translation: CASRGQGHSPLHF.

About this clone itself: A junction boundary mismatches the germline segment, possibly from a read error. The genes are TRBV7-2 and TRBJ2-5, with D possibly matching TRBD1 (6 bases). The CDR3 length is 14 residues. Germline-derived CDR1 and CDR2 are SGHTA and FQGNSA. The CDR3: CASSSGHPGEAQYF. The CDR3 DNA is TGTGCCAGCAGCTCGGGACATCCAGGAGAGGCCCAGTACTTC.

The chain recombines TRBV11-3 with TRBJ2-7; 8 nucleotides align to TRBD2. This CDR3 has 16 residues. Germline assignment: CDR1 SGHNT and CDR2 YENEEA. V was pared by 3 bases and J by 3 bases, with 10 bases of the junction left unmatched. In nucleotides, the CDR3 is TGTGCCAGCAGCTTTAGGGGGGAACTAGCGGTCTACGAGCAGTACTTC. Translated: CASSFRGELAVYEQYF.

The chain has TRBV7-2 and TRBJ2-5, with 8 bases identical to TRBD2. The last part of the DNA fits TRBJ2-7 better; the J call may be wrong. The CDR3 runs to 16 residues. Looked up from germline, CDR1 is SGHTA and CDR2 is FQGNSA. The CDR3 DNA reads TGTGCCAGCAGCTTAAGGTGGCTAGCGGGCTCCTACGAGCAGTACTTC. This codes for CASSLRWLAGSYEQYF.

The chain couples TRBV11-2 to TRBJ2-1; a possible D gene is TRBD1 (5 bases). Per germline, CDR1 SGHAT and CDR2 FQNNGV. With 1 base removed from V and 4 bases from J, the gap between germline ends came to 8 bases. The CDR3 covers 14 residues. The CDR3 DNA is TGTGCCAGCAGCTTAGGTGACAGATACAATGAGCAGTTCTTC. Protein sequence: CASSLGDRYNEQFF.

As concerns this clone: At one of its ends the junction is not consistent with the germline gene, which may arise from a read error. V is TRBV5-6 and J is TRBJ2-6, with a weak D call TRBD1 (5 bases). This CDR3 has 15 amino acids. The germline V gene encodes CDR1 SGHDT and CDR2 YYEEEE. DNA of the CDR3: TGTGCCAGCAGCATTAGGGCTACTGGGGCCAACGGCCTGACTTTC. It encodes CASSIRATGANGLTF.